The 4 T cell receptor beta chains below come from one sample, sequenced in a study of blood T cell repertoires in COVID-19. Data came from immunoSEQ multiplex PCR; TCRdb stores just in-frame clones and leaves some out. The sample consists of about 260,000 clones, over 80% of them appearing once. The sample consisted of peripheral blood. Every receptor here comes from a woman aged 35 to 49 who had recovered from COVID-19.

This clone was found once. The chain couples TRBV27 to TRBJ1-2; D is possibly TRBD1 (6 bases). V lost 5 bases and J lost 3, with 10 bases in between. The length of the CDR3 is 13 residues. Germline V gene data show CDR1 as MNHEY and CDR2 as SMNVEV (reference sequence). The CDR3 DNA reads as TGTGCCAGCAGTGACGGACAGTACTATGGCTACACCTTC. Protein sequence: CASSDGQYYGYTF.

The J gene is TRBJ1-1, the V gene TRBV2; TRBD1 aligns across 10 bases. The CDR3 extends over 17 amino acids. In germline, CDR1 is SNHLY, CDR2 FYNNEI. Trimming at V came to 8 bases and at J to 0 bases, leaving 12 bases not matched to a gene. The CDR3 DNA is TGTGCCAGCCGCGACAGGGGGCGCAGTAAGATGAACACTGAAGCTTTCTTT. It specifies CASRDRGRSKMNTEAFF.

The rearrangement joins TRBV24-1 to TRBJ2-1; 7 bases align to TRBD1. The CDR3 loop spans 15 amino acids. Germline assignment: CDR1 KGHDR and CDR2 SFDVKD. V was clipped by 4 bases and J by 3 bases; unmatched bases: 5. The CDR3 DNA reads TGTGCCACCAGTGACCCCCGGGACAGCTACAATGAGCAGTTCTTC. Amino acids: CATSDPRDSYNEQFF.

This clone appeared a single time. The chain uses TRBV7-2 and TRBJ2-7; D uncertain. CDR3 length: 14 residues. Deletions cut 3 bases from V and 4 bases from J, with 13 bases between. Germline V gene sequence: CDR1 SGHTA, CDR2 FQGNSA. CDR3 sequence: CASSFDPSRYEQYF. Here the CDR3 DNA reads TGTGCCAGCAGCTTCGACCCGTCGAGGTACGAGCAGTACTTC.